The 7 T cell receptor beta chains listed next were all sequenced from one sample in a study of cytomegalovirus exposure and HLA in healthy donors. The PCR used 60 Vbeta and 13 Jbeta primers. Method: immunoSEQ multiplex PCR; TCRdb's copy keeps in-frame clones and lacks some. This listing includes under 200,000 clones. The sequenced sample consisted of PBMCs. The receptors stem from a woman between 18 and 30 years old in good health and CMV-seropositive.

This CDR3 reads CAWSAQGSGNTIYF. The CDR3 DNA sequence: TGTGCCTGGAGTGCACAGGGATCCGGAAACACCATATATTTT. The chain is built from TRBV30 and TRBJ1-3, with a weak D call TRBD1 (6 bases). The V and J ends lost 1 base and 4 bases respectively, with 11 bases between them. This CDR3 is 14 amino acids long. Germline CDR1 GTSNPN, CDR2 SVGIG (reference sequence).

The chain recombines TRBV7-9 with TRBJ1-6; tentatively, D is TRBD1 (5 bases). The CDR3 totals 13 residues. With 7 bases removed from V and 11 bases from J, the gap between germline ends came to 15 bases. Germline V gene data show CDR1 as SEHNR and CDR2 as FQNEAQ (reference sequence). In DNA form, the CDR3 reads TGTGCCAGCACTACCACGGCAGGGACACCCCTCCACTTT. The encoded protein is CASTTTAGTPLHF.

The chain is built from TRBV7-8 and TRBJ1-6, with no clear D. V gave up 1 base and J gave up 10 bases, with 14 bases separating them. Per germline, CDR1 SGHVS and CDR2 FQNEAQ. The CDR3 length is 15 residues. The CDR3 spells CASSLVSGVKSPLHF. CDR3 nucleotide sequence: TGTGCCAGCAGCTTAGTGTCAGGTGTTAAATCACCCCTCCACTTT.

This chain links TRBV6-1 with TRBJ2-1, with 8 positions matching TRBD2. Per germline, CDR1 MNHNS and CDR2 SASEGT. This CDR3 contains 15 residues. The trim removed 7 bases at V and 1 base at J, leaving 6 bases unmatched. As DNA, the CDR3 is TGTGCCAGCACCGACGGGGGGGCTTCCTACAATGAGCAGTTCTTC. Its translation: CASTDGGASYNEQFF.

The rearrangement joins TRBV13 to TRBJ2-4; 8 positions agree with TRBD2. The J segment lost 1 base and the V segment lost 5 bases, leaving 10 bases of the junction unmatched. CDR1 and CDR2 from the germline V gene are PRHDT and FYEKMQ (reference sequence). This CDR3 spans 17 amino acids. The CDR3 DNA is TGTGCCAGCAGCCCTGGACGGGGGGGGCTGGCCAAAAACATTCAGTACTTC. Residues: CASSPGRGGLAKNIQYF. Full variable domain (missing parts from reference TRBV13 and TRBJ2-4): AAGVIQSPRHLIKEKRETATLKCYPIPRHDTVYWYQQGPGQDPQFLISFYEKMQSDKGSIPDRFSAQQFSDYHSELNMSSLELGDSALYFCASSPGRGGLAKNIQYFGAGTRLSVL.

V is TRBV30 and J is TRBJ1-5; no definite D call. Looked up from germline, CDR1 is GTSNPN and CDR2 is SVGIG (reference sequence). Trimming took off 3 bases at V and 0 bases at J, with 3 bases between the two ends. The CDR3 covers 12 residues. The CDR3 protein is CAWSNSNQPQHF. The CDR3 DNA is TGTGCCTGGAGCAATAGCAATCAGCCCCAGCATTTT.

The J gene is TRBJ1-5, the V gene TRBV6-1; the D gene is possibly TRBD1 (6 bases). CDR1 and CDR2 (germline): MNHNS, SASEGT. This CDR3 is built from 13 residues. The germline V and J ends were trimmed by 6 bases and 7 bases, with 13 bases remaining between them. CDR3 sequence: CASRTDRTQPQHF. The CDR3 nucleotides are TGTGCCAGCAGGACGGACAGAACGCAGCCCCAGCATTTT.